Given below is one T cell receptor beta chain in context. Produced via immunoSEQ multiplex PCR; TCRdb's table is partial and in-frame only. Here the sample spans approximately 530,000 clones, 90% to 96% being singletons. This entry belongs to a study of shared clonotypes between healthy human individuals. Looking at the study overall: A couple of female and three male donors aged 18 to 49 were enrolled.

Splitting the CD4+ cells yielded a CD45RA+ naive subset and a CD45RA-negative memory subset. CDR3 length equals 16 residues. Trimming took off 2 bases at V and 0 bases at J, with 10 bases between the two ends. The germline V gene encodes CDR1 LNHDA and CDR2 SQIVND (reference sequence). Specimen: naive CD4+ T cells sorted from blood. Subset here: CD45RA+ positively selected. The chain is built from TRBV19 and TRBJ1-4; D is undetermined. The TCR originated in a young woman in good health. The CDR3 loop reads CASSIWVIPTNEKLFF. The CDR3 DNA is TGTGCCAGTAGTATATGGGTGATACCAACTAATGAAAAACTGTTTTTT.